This T cell receptor (beta chain) was captured in a study of T cell responses to AZD1222 COVID-19 vaccine. Broader study findings: Baseline seropositivity occurred in only a handful of AZD1222 recipients. Without day 14 samples, only post-peak T cell repertoires were studied. Two AZD1222 administrations were followed by greater Spike-specific TCR breadth and depth.

A remark on this clone: Its target is unknown.

The table came from immunoSEQ multiplex PCR; TCRdb's copy has only in-frame clones and leaves some out. The sample comprises 80,000 to 90,000 clones, approximately 90% of which are singletons, and roughly 4.5% rests with the top ten. The clonotype comes from an adult in good health. The sample here was peripheral blood, taken on day 0 of MenACWY control vaccination.

The CDR3: CASRPPGQGFYGYTF. CDR3 sequence (DNA): TGTGCCAGCAGACCCCCGGGACAGGGGTTCTATGGCTACACCTTC. The chain employs TRBV28 and TRBJ1-2; 10 bases map to TRBD1. The trim removed 6 bases at V and 4 bases at J, leaving 8 bases unmatched. Germline V gives CDR1 MDHEN, CDR2 SYDVKM. CDR3 length equals 15 residues.